These T cell receptor beta chains were read from a single sample in a study of cytomegalovirus exposure and HLA in healthy donors. The table came from immunoSEQ multiplex PCR; TCRdb's copy has only in-frame clones and leaves some out. The data show around 150,000 clones, with roughly 70% seen just once and around 3.1% held by the top ten. Sequencing used PBMCs. All receptors derive from a man aged 35 to 55 in good health and CMV-seronegative. Both conserved end residues are part of each CDR3. D genes are given only for firm matches. Only some rows state a clone size, as once, few, many or a class for expanded clones.

V	D	size	J	DNA	CDR3
TRBV4-3	.	few	TRBJ1-5	TGCGCCAGCAGCCAAGATTTAGGGGGAGTTCAGCCCCAGCATTTT	CASSQDLGGVQPQHF
TRBV7-9	.	.	TRBJ2-1	TGTGCCAGCAGCGTCGGGAGCTCCAATGAGCAGTTCTTC	CASSVGSSNEQFF
TRBV10-3	TRBD2	.	TRBJ2-7	TGTGCCTCCGGAGGGACTAGCGGACATCCAGCCTACGAGCAGTACTTC	CASGGTSGHPAYEQYF
TRBV7-2	TRBD1	few	TRBJ1-1	TGTGCCAGCACCAGACAGGGGGACACTGAAGCTTTCTTT	CASTRQGDTEAFF
TRBV19	TRBD1	.	TRBJ2-7	TGTGCCAGTAGTATCGGATGGGGACAGGGATCTTACGAGCAGTACTTC	CASSIGWGQGSYEQYF
TRBV5-1	.	.	TRBJ1-6	TGCGCCAGCAGCCAAAACCCCCCAGGGGCAAATTCACCCCTCCACTTT	CASSQNPPGANSPLHF
TRBV9	TRBD1	.	TRBJ1-2	TGTGCCAGCAGCGTAGGGACAGGAGTACAGGGCTACACCTTC	CASSVGTGVQGYTF
TRBV11-2	.	.	TRBJ2-7	TGTGCCAGCAGCTTAGTTCTTAGCGGAGCTGGGGAGCAGTACTTC	CASSLVLSGAGEQYF
TRBV6-5	TRBD1	.	TRBJ1-2	TGTGCCAGCAGAGCGACAGGGTTCTATGGCTACACCTTC	CASRATGFYGYTF
TRBV5-1	TRBD1	few	TRBJ1-1	TGCGCCAGCAGCCGGGACAGGGCGGGGGACACTGAAGCTTTCTTT	CASSRDRAGDTEAFF
TRBV6-5	.	.	TRBJ1-4	TGTGCCAGCAGTCGGGGTCACGATGAAAAACTGTTTTTT	CASSRGHDEKLFF
TRBV2	TRBD2	.	TRBJ2-2	TGTGCCAGCAGGAGGGAGGGTCCGACCACCGGGGAGCTGTTTTTT	CASRREGPTTGELFF
TRBV7-2	TRBD1	once	TRBJ1-1	TGTGCCAGCAGCCAACAGGGGGCCACTGAAGCTTTCTTT	CASSQQGATEAFF
TRBV7-9	TRBD2	.	TRBJ2-4	TGTGCCAGCAGCGCTAGCGGGACTTGGGTGGGGTACTTC	CASSASGTWVGYF
TRBV9	.	.	TRBJ2-1	TGTGCCAGCAGCGTAGCCTGGGGGGATGAGCAGTTCTTC	CASSVAWGDEQFF
TRBV27	TRBD2	.	TRBJ2-1	TGTGCCAGCGTGGGGGGACTAGGAAGGAATGAGCAGTTCTTC	CASVGGLGRNEQFF
TRBV6-8	TRBD2	.	TRBJ2-7	TGTGCCAGCAGTTACCTCGTGGGGGAGGGGCAGTACTTC	CASSYLVGEGQYF
TRBV2	TRBD1	few	TRBJ1-5	TGTGCCAGCAGACAGGGGGCTGGGAGCAATCAGCCCCAGCATTTT	CASRQGAGSNQPQHF
TRBV6-5	.	few	TRBJ1-1	TGTGCCAGCAGTTTCGAACCAAGTGGACAGAGCACTGAAGCTTTCTTT	CASSFEPSGQSTEAFF
TRBV4-1	.	.	TRBJ2-6	TGCGCCAGCAGCCAAGATATGACAGCTGGGGCCAACGTCCTGACTTTC	CASSQDMTAGANVLTF
TRBV7-9	TRBD2	.	TRBJ2-7	TGTGCCAGCAGCCGGACTAGCGGGAGGCGGGACGAGCAGTACTTC	CASSRTSGRRDEQYF
TRBV6-1	.	.	TRBJ1-3	TGTGCCAGCAGTGAAAAAACAGGGAACACCATATATTTT	CASSEKTGNTIYF
TRBV5-4	.	once	TRBJ1-1	TGTGCCAGCAGCTTACAGGGCATCATGAACACTGAAGCTTTCTTT	CASSLQGIMNTEAFF
TRBV6-5	.	.	TRBJ2-7	TGTGCCAGCAGCCCTTTCTCACGCGTTGCCTACGAGCAGTACTTC	CASSPFSRVAYEQYF
TRBV5-4	.	.	TRBJ2-3	TGTGCCAGCAGCTTGGCCTCAGTAGATACGCAGTATTTT	CASSLASVDTQYF
TRBV30	.	.	TRBJ1-2	TGTGCCTGGAGTACGGGAGCAATGTATGGCTACACCTTC	CAWSTGAMYGYTF
TRBV4-3	TRBD1	.	TRBJ1-2	TGCGCCAGCAGCCACCAGACAGGGCAAGACTACTATGGCTACACCTTC	CASSHQTGQDYYGYTF
TRBV6-5	.	.	TRBJ1-1	TGTGCCAGCAGTTACTCGACAGAAATGAACACTGAAGCTTTCTTT	CASSYSTEMNTEAFF
TRBV7-2	.	.	TRBJ2-3	TGTGCCAGCAGCAGCCAGGGGGCGGGAGGGGTTTTCGTAGATACGCAGTATTTT	CASSSQGAGGVFVDTQYF
TRBV18	.	few	TRBJ1-4	TGTGCCAGCTCACCACGGACAGCTACCGGGGGGTATGAAAAACTGTTTTTT	CASSPRTATGGYEKLFF
TRBV7-9	TRBD1	.	TRBJ2-7	TGTGCCAGCAGCCCCGGACAGGCTTTGGGGGCCGAGCAGTACTTC	CASSPGQALGAEQYF
TRBV30	TRBD1	.	TRBJ1-2	TGTGCCTGGTTCAGACAGGGGGCAATCGATGGCTACACCTTC	CAWFRQGAIDGYTF
TRBV7-8	.	once	TRBJ2-7	TGTGCCAGCAGCTTGTCTAGCGGAGGGGGGTCCTACGAGCAGTACTTC	CASSLSSGGGSYEQYF
TRBV29-1	.	.	TRBJ1-2	TGCAGCGTCTCGCAGTTCTATGGCTACACCTTC	CSVSQFYGYTF
TRBV7-3	TRBD1	.	TRBJ2-6	TGTGCCAGCAGCTCGACAGGGGCTGGGGCCAACGTCCTGACTTTC	CASSSTGAGANVLTF
TRBV7-9	TRBD1	.	TRBJ1-1	TGTGCCAGCAGAAACCGGGACAGGGTTGACACTGAAGCTTTCTTT	CASRNRDRVDTEAFF
TRBV30	.	.	TRBJ1-4	TGTGCCTGGAGTGATTCGGCAGGGGTTGAAAAACTGTTTTTT	CAWSDSAGVEKLFF
TRBV19	.	.	TRBJ2-7	TGTGCCAGTAGTTACCCCGGGGCCTACGAGCAGTACTTC	CASSYPGAYEQYF
TRBV9	TRBD2	.	TRBJ2-5	TGTGCCAGCAGCGTCACAGTGGGCGGGGGGGAAGAGACCCAGTACTTC	CASSVTVGGGEETQYF
TRBV30	TRBD1	few	TRBJ1-4	TGTGCCTGGAGGACAACCAGGGGGGTACGCTTAACTACAACTAATGAAAAACTGTTTTTT	CAWRTTRGVRLTTTNEKLFF